The present entry profiles one TCR beta chain with its context. CDR3 length: 14 residues. Trimming took 5 bases from V and 4 from J, leaving 13 bases between them. Germline V gene data show CDR1 as KGHSH and CDR2 as LQKENI. This sample stems from a study of blood T cell repertoires in COVID-19. Study details: Samples came from the United States, Italy and Spain, spanning acute and convalescent COVID-19. T cells, B-cell-depleted T cells, or PBMCs provided the cDNA or gDNA that served as material.

In the original workflow: It was from reference gene primer amplification that nucleated cell counts were estimated. Libraries were prepared by immunoSEQ multiplex PCR; TCRdb keeps only in-frame clonotypes and omits some of them. For V, J and clone size, that table is used; D and trimming come from the DNA. This table holds about 250,000 clones, around 88% found once. J is TRBJ2-3 and V is TRBV18; possible D gene TRBD2, 5 bases. The clonotype was recovered from a man older than 75 with acute or convalescent COVID-19. The sample taken for sequencing was peripheral blood. CDR3 loop: CASSMTNPPDTQYF. CDR3 nucleotide sequence: TGTGCCAGCTCAATGACTAACCCTCCAGATACGCAGTATTTT.